This is a list of T cell receptor beta chains from one sample in a study of blood T cell repertoires in COVID-19. Generated by immunoSEQ multiplex PCR, the TCRdb table keeps only in-frame clones and is missing some. The table shows 21,000 or so clones, with over 75% occurring only once. The sequenced sample consisted of peripheral blood. The receptors come from a human donor in a cohort sampled during active COVID-19. Both conserved end residues are part of each CDR3. Fields, in order: clone size, D gene, V gene, J gene, CDR3 protein, CDR3 DNA. A D gene is named only where the DNA matches it firmly. Some rows have no size entry. The others give once, few or many, or a class for an expanded clone.

NA,NA,TRBV4-2,TRBJ1-2,CASSQEKNTGGYTF,TGTGCCAGCAGCCAAGAAAAGAACACGGGTGGCTACACCTTC
NA,NA,TRBV19,TRBJ2-2,CASSMVRQNTGELFF,TGTGCCAGTAGTATGGTACGACAGAACACCGGGGAGCTGTTTTTT
NA,TRBD2,TRBV9,TRBJ2-7,CASSVEPSGVYEQYF,TGTGCCAGCAGCGTAGAGCCCAGCGGGGTTTACGAGCAGTACTTC
NA,TRBD1,TRBV29-1,TRBJ2-7,CSVDGGPGQGLGEQYF,TGCAGCGTTGATGGGGGACCGGGACAGGGGTTGGGCGAGCAGTACTTC
NA,TRBD1,TRBV5-4,TRBJ1-2,CASSLKGQGAGYTF,TGTGCCAGCAGCTTGAAGGGACAGGGGGCCGGCTACACCTTC
NA,TRBD1,TRBV4-1,TRBJ1-1,CASSHRQGEAFF,TGCGCCAGCAGCCACCGACAGGGTGAAGCTTTCTTT
NA,NA,TRBV6-2/TRBV6-3,TRBJ1-6,CASSYPKVGVGNSPLHF,TGTGCCAGCAGTTACCCCAAGGTCGGGGTTGGCAATTCACCCCTCCACTTT
once,NA,TRBV7-2,TRBJ2-7,CASSSWTGYEQYF,TGTGCCAGCAGCTCTTGGACTGGCTACGAGCAGTACTTC
NA,TRBD1,TRBV19,TRBJ2-2,CATKLAGTGNTGELFF,TGTGCCACCAAATTAGCCGGGACAGGGAACACCGGGGAGCTGTTTTTT
NA,TRBD1,TRBV19,TRBJ1-4,CASSDRAREKLFF,TGTGCCAGTAGCGACAGGGCGCGTGAAAAACTGTTTTTT
NA,TRBD2,TRBV19,TRBJ2-3,CASSMGFSGGHTDTQYF,TGTGCCAGTAGTATGGGGTTTAGCGGGGGCCACACAGATACGCAGTATTTT
NA,NA,TRBV19,TRBJ2-2,CASSFRDTNTGELFF,TGTGCCAGTAGTTTCCGGGACACAAACACCGGGGAGCTGTTTTTT
NA,NA,TRBV11-2,TRBJ2-7,CASSLAGQGGSYEQYF,TGTGCCAGCAGCTTAGCAGGTCAGGGAGGTTCCTACGAGCAGTACTTC
NA,TRBD1,TRBV4-2,TRBJ2-2,CASSQVGQGRTGELFF,TGTGCCAGCAGCCAAGTCGGACAGGGACGGACCGGGGAGCTGTTTTTT
NA,TRBD1,TRBV27,TRBJ2-7,CASSTRDRRSYEQYF,TGTGCCAGCAGCACTAGGGACAGACGCTCCTACGAGCAGTACTTC
NA,TRBD1,TRBV3-1/TRBV3-2,TRBJ1-3,CASSLGQSIPGNTIYF,TGTGCCAGCAGCCTGGGACAGTCCATTCCTGGAAACACCATATATTTT
NA,TRBD1,TRBV28,TRBJ1-4,CASSTTGGTNEKLFF,TGTGCCAGCAGTACAACAGGGGGGACTAATGAAAAACTGTTTTTT
once,NA,TRBV20-1,TRBJ2-1,CSAGQYNEQFF,TGCAGTGCTGGACAGTACAATGAGCAGTTCTTC
NA,NA,TRBV19,TRBJ2-3,CASSSFPQGSTDTQYF,TGTGCCAGTAGTTCTTTTCCCCAGGGTAGCACAGATACGCAGTATTTT
NA,NA,TRBV6-2/TRBV6-3,TRBJ1-4,CASSKQGLNEKLFF,TGTGCCAGCAGTAAACAGGGCCTTAATGAAAAACTGTTTTTT
NA,TRBD1,TRBV10-3,TRBJ2-7,CAITQGAFSYEQYF,TGTGCCATCACTCAGGGGGCCTTCTCCTACGAGCAGTACTTC
NA,NA,TRBV14,TRBJ1-6,CASSQRRSSYNSPLHF,TGTGCCAGCAGCCAACGACGGAGCTCCTATAATTCACCCCTCCACTTT
NA,TRBD1,TRBV5-1,TRBJ1-4,CASSLTGDNEKLFF,TGCGCCAGCAGCTTAACAGGGGATAATGAAAAACTGTTTTTT
NA,TRBD1,TRBV11-2,TRBJ1-1,CASSSGGQLLEGTEAFF,TGCGCCAGCAGCTCTGGGGGACAGCTGCTTGAGGGCACTGAAGCTTTCTTT
NA,NA,TRBV19,TRBJ1-5,CASSILDQPQHF,TGTGCCAGTAGTATTCTAGATCAGCCCCAGCATTTT
NA,NA,TRBV29-1,TRBJ1-1,CSVGWRRENTEAFF,TGCAGCGTCGGCTGGCGGAGGGAGAACACTGAAGCTTTCTTT
NA,TRBD1,TRBV4-2,TRBJ2-7,CASSQGPIGRTGGDEQYF,TGTGCCAGCAGCCAAGGTCCCATTGGAAGGACAGGGGGCGACGAGCAGTACTTC
once,TRBD1,TRBV12-3/TRBV12-4,TRBJ1-2,CASSFSGTDGYTF,TGTGCCAGCAGTTTTTCCGGGACAGATGGCTACACCTTC
NA,NA,TRBV11-3,TRBJ2-3,CASSPLGVDTDTQYF,TGTGCCAGCAGCCCGTTAGGGGTAGACACAGATACGCAGTATTTT
NA,TRBD1,TRBV7-2,TRBJ1-5,CASSSQGSQPQHF,TGTGCCAGCAGCTCACAGGGGAGCCAGCCCCAGCATTTT
NA,NA,TRBV25-1,TRBJ1-2,CASSPPGTLVFGYTF,TGTGCCAGCAGCCCTCCCGGGACTTTGGTGTTTGGCTACACCTTC